Presented here are 9 T cell receptor beta chains from one specimen sequenced in a study of blood T cell repertoires in COVID-19. Repertoires were generated with immunoSEQ multiplex PCR, while TCRdb's copy carries only in-frame clones and drops some. The table records 100,000 to 110,000 clones, about 83% of them present only once. Sequencing used peripheral blood. Receptors were obtained from a human donor in a cohort sampled during active COVID-19.

This clone was detected only once. The chain joins TRBV11-3 to TRBJ2-1; D remains unclear. Germline CDR1 SGHNT, CDR2 YENEEA. V was shortened by 5 bases and J by 0 bases, with 11 bases between the two germline ends. This CDR3 is 15 amino acids long. CDR3 sequence: CASSQTHSSYNEQFF. CDR3 bases: TGTGCCAGCAGCCAGACACACAGCTCCTACAATGAGCAGTTCTTC. Drawing the rest from reference TRBV11-3 and TRBJ2-1, the complete variable domain is EAGVVQSPRYKIIEKKQPVAFWCNPISGHNTLYWYLQNLGQGPELLIRYENEEAVDDSQLPKDRFSAERLKGVDSTLKIQPAELGDSAVYLCASSQTHSSYNEQFFGPGTRLTVL.

The rearrangement links TRBV2 to TRBJ2-7; 8 nucleotides align to TRBD1. The germline gives CDR1 SNHLY, CDR2 FYNNEI. Trimming at V came to 0 bases and at J to 2 bases, leaving 6 bases not matched to a gene. The CDR3 totals 16 residues. The chain's CDR3 is CASSEALGTGPYEQYF. The CDR3 DNA sequence: TGTGCCAGCAGTGAAGCGCTGGGGACAGGCCCCTACGAGCAGTACTTC.

Concerning this clone itself: The germline gene is not matched at one end of the junction; a read error may be the cause. The V and J genes are TRBV18 and TRBJ2-4; D perhaps matches TRBD2 (5 bases). CDR3 size: 17 residues. Germline V gene lookup returns CDR1 KGHSH and CDR2 LQKENI. CDR3 nucleotide sequence: TGTGTCAGCTCACCACCTTACAGCGGAGGAGCCAAAAACATTCAGTACTTC. Protein sequence: CVSSPPYSGGAKNIQYF.

The chain combines TRBV9 with TRBJ2-5; TRBD2 might be the D (6 bases). This CDR3 spans 17 amino acids. Germline CDR1 reads SGDLS; CDR2 reads YYNGEE. V lost 3 bases and J 2 bases, leaving 20 bases between the germline ends. Here the CDR3 DNA reads TGTGCCAGCAGCGCCTTCCGTGCTCGCGGGGATCAAGAGACCCAGTACTTC. Translating gives CASSAFRARGDQETQYF.

This chain links TRBV5-1 with TRBJ2-7; D is unclear. Germline CDR1 and CDR2: SGHRS and YFSETQ. CDR3 length: 14 residues. Trimming shortened V by 2 bases and J by 5 bases, and 14 bases separated the two germline ends. The DNA for the CDR3 is TGCGCCAGCAGCTTTGGCGGTTCAGTGGACGAGCAGTACTTC. It codes for CASSFGGSVDEQYF.

This chain links TRBV6-6 with TRBJ1-2; 10 positions agree with TRBD1. J lost 4 bases, V lost 5 bases, and 4 bases had no gene match. The CDR3 contains 14 residues. Germline V lookup: CDR1 MNHNY, CDR2 SVGAGI (reference sequence). The CDR3 reads CASSPGQGIYGYTF. The DNA of the CDR3 is TGTGCCAGCAGTCCGGGACAGGGGATCTATGGCTACACCTTC.

The chain joins TRBV14 to TRBJ1-5; weak D call: TRBD1 (6 bases). Trimming removed 0 bases from V and 5 bases from J, with 14 bases in between. CDR3 length: 16 amino acids. Germline loops: CDR1 SGHDN, CDR2 FVKESK. This CDR3 is CASSQDRGRLDQPQHF. The CDR3 DNA reads as TGTGCCAGCAGCCAAGACAGGGGTCGGCTAGATCAGCCCCAGCATTTT.

The J gene is TRBJ2-1, the V gene TRBV7-2; 8 positions match TRBD1. V was pared by 5 bases and J by 4 bases, with 4 bases of the junction left unmatched. CDR1 SGHTA and CDR2 FQGNSA come from the germline V gene. The CDR3 contains 14 residues. DNA for the CDR3: TGTGCCAGCAGCCCCGGACAGGGTTACAATGAGCAGTTCTTC. Its translation is CASSPGQGYNEQFF. The full variable domain, with the rest looked up from reference TRBV7-2 and TRBJ2-1, is GAGVSQSPSNKVTEKGKDVELRCDPISGHTALYWYRQSLGQGLEFLIYFQGNSAPDKSGLPSDRFSAERTGGSVSTLTIQRTQQEDSAVYLCASSPGQGYNEQFFGPGTRLTVL.

The V and J genes are TRBV3-1 (or the pseudogene TRBV3-2) and TRBJ1-4; D unclear. Germline CDR1 reads LGHDT; CDR2 reads YNNKEL (reference sequence). V was cut by 4 bases and J by 3 bases, with 12 bases left in between. The CDR3 consists of 15 residues. This CDR3 reads CASSLGTAANEKLFF. CDR3 coding DNA: TGTGCCAGCAGCCTCGGTACGGCGGCTAATGAAAAACTGTTTTTT.